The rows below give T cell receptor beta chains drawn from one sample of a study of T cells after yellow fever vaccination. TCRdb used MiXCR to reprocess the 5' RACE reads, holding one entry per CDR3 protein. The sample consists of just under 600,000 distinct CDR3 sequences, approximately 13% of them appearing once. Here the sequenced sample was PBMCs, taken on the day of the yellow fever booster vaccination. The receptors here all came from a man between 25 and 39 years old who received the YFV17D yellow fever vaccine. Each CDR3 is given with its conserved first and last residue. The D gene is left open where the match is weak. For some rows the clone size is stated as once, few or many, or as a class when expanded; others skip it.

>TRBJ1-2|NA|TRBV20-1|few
CSAYTYGYTF
TGCAGTGCTTACACCTATGGCTACACCTTC
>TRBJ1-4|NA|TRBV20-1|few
CSAIGQLKEKLFF
TGCAGTGCCATCGGACAGCTTAAAGAAAAACTGTTTTTT
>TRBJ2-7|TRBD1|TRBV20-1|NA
CSARSLDRARDEQYF
TGCAGTGCTAGGTCTCTGGACAGGGCCCGGGACGAGCAGTACTTC
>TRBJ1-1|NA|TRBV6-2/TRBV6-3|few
CASSYYRAENTEAFF
TGTGCCAGCAGTTACTATCGCGCTGAGAACACTGAAGCTTTCTTT
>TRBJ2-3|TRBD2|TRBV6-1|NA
CASSSGPGTDTQYF
TGTGCCAGCTCTAGCGGGCCCGGCACAGATACGCAGTATTTT
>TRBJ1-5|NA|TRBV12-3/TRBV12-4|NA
CASSRTTGVFPQHF
TGTGCCAGCAGTAGGACGACGGGGGTTTTTCCCCAGCATTTT
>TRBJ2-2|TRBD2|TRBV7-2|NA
CASSRLGRAAGELFF
TGTGCCAGCAGCCGCTTAGGGAGGGCCGCCGGGGAGCTGTTTTTT
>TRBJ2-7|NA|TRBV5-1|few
CASRPEPTGVSYEQYF
TGCGCCAGCAGACCAGAACCAACCGGGGTCTCCTACGAGCAGTACTTC
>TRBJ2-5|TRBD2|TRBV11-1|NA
CASSQQGGVAGDKETQYF
TGTGCCAGCAGCCAACAGGGTGGTGTAGCGGGAGATAAGGAGACCCAGTACTTC
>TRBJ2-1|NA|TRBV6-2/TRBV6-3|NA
CASSYSELGHEQFF
TGTGCCAGCAGTTACTCGGAACTCGGCCATGAGCAGTTCTTC
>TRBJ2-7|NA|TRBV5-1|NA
CASSDPSEGYYEQYF
TGCGCCAGCTCCGACCCTAGCGAGGGCTACTACGAGCAGTACTTC
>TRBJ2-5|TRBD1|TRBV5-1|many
CASSLGQGGETQYF
TGTGCCAGCAGCTTAGGACAGGGTGGAGAGACCCAGTACTTC
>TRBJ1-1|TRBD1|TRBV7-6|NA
CASSPTGGKAEVFF
TGTGCCAGCAGTCCAACAGGGGGCAAGGCTGAAGTTTTCTTT
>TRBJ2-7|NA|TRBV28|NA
CASSLPGHEQYF
TGTGCCAGCAGTTTACCGGGCCACGAGCAGTACTTC
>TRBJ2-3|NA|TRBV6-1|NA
CASSRSRQTSTDTQYF
TGTGCCAGCAGTCGGTCCCGACAGACAAGCACAGATACGCAGTATTTT
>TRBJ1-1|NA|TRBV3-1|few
CASSQGTTNTEAFF
TGTGCCAGCAGCCAAGGGACAACGAACACTGAAGCTTTCTTT
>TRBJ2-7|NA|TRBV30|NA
CAWRRISGMNEQYF
TGTGCCTGGAGAAGGATTAGCGGAATGAACGAGCAGTACTTC
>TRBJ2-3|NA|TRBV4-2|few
CASSQGGSLTLTDTQYF
TGTGCCAGCAGCCAAGGGGGTTCGCTAACCCTCACAGATACGCAGTATTTT